This T cell receptor beta chain is drawn from a study of shared clonotypes between healthy human individuals. The genomic DNA of each subset was split evenly across several immunoSEQ plates. The assay was immunoSEQ multiplex PCR, and TCRdb's table has in-frame clones only and misses some. The table shows about 320,000 clones, with about nine tenths occurring only once. There are 17 residues in the CDR3. Germline lookup yields CDR1 LGHNA and CDR2 YNFKEQ. The junction had 9 bases not matched to a gene; V was cut back by 0 bases and J by 5 bases. What was sequenced was memory CD8+ T cells sorted from blood. This sample's subset: CD45RO+ cells pooled with CCR7-negative TemRA cells. The chain employs TRBV4-2 and TRBJ2-5; TRBD2 matches 10 bases. This TCR was sampled from a man aged 18 to 35 in good health. CDR3 amino acids: CASSQDKSGRAGETQYF. CDR3 in DNA: TGTGCCAGCAGCCAAGATAAGAGCGGGAGGGCCGGGGAGACCCAGTACTTC.